The 9 T cell receptor beta chains given below trace back to one sample, sequenced in a study of T cell clonotyping in hematopoietic cell transplantation. Here immunoSEQ multiplex PCR was the method, and the copy in TCRdb shows in-frame clones only, minus some. Of nearly 70,000 clones detected, roughly 93% appear once; the ten largest clones hold 1.6%. The material sequenced was peripheral blood mononuclear cells. These receptors came from a man between 50 and 59 years old in good health. Some clones in this sample may be carry-over from other donors' samples.

The chain is built from TRBV6-1 and TRBJ2-4; 7 positions agree with TRBD1. Germline-derived CDR1 and CDR2 are MNHNS and SASEGT. This CDR3 has 15 residues. V dropped 2 bases and J dropped 10; count of bases not matched to a gene: 11. CDR3 region: CASSESPGQARIQYF. The CDR3 DNA reads TGTGCCAGCAGTGAATCCCCTGGACAGGCCAGGATTCAGTACTTC.

The V gene is TRBV28, the J gene TRBJ1-2, with 8 bases fitting TRBD1. The CDR3 totals 14 residues. V dropped 5 bases and J dropped 7; count of bases not matched to a gene: 9. Germline V gives CDR1 MDHEN, CDR2 SYDVKM. The CDR3 sequence: CASSLFDRGPGYTF. CDR3 coding DNA: TGTGCCAGCAGTCTATTCGACAGGGGACCTGGCTACACCTTC.

The chain employs TRBV11-3 and TRBJ2-3, with a tentative D call TRBD2 (6 bases). Deletions cut 5 bases from V and 3 bases from J, with 15 bases between. This CDR3 comprises 15 residues. The germline gives CDR1 SGHNT, CDR2 YENEEA. In nucleotides, the CDR3 is TGTGCCAGCAGCCCTGGAGGGAGAGGAACAGATACGCAGTATTTT. Translation gives CASSPGGRGTDTQYF.

The V and J genes are TRBV7-2 and TRBJ2-3; D call uncertain. V lost 5 bases and J lost 6, with 15 bases in between. The CDR3 sequence is 14 residues long. CDR1 and CDR2 (germline): SGHTA, FQGNSA. Here the CDR3 DNA reads TGTGCCAGCAGCCGAATCCGAGGCGTCGATACGCAGTATTTT. Its protein is CASSRIRGVDTQYF. Combining the CDR3 with reference TRBV7-2 and TRBJ2-3 gives the whole variable domain GAGVSQSPSNKVTEKGKDVELRCDPISGHTALYWYRQSLGQGLEFLIYFQGNSAPDKSGLPSDRFSAERTGGSVSTLTIQRTQQEDSAVYLCASSRIRGVDTQYFGPGTRLTVL.

The V and J genes are TRBV29-1 and TRBJ1-2; unclear D gene. The CDR3 totals 13 residues. Trimming stripped 6 bases from V and 5 bases from J, with 16 bases between. Per germline, CDR1 SQVTM and CDR2 ANQGSEA. The CDR3 region is CSVSTQVLYGYTF. The CDR3 DNA reads TGCAGCGTAAGCACCCAGGTTCTATATGGCTACACCTTC.

The genes are TRBV6-1 and TRBJ1-1, with no clear D. The CDR3 is 11 residues long. CDR1 MNHNS and CDR2 SASEGT come from the germline V gene. V lost 7 bases and J 4 bases, leaving 7 bases between the germline ends. In nucleotides, the CDR3 is TGTGCCAGCAAAGAGAGCACTGAAGCTTTCTTT. This encodes CASKESTEAFF.

The chain combines TRBV6-1 with TRBJ2-1; 7 positions match TRBD2. V lost 8 bases to trimming and J lost 12 bases; unmatched junction nucleotides: 10. The germline V gene encodes CDR1 MNHNS and CDR2 SASEGT. The CDR3 totals 12 residues. In nucleotides, the CDR3 is TGTGCCAGCCTTGGGCTAGCGGTGTTGCAGTTCTTC. Protein sequence: CASLGLAVLQFF.

The chain couples TRBV29-1 to TRBJ2-7; tentatively, D is TRBD1 or TRBD2 (6 bases each). The ends were cut back, 5 bases at V and 6 bases at J, with 11 bases in the middle. Germline V gives CDR1 SQVTM, CDR2 ANQGSEA. The CDR3 runs 11 residues. CDR3 in amino acids: CSVRGTSEQYF. CDR3 bases: TGCAGCGTTCGCGGGACATCCGAGCAGTACTTC.

J is TRBJ1-1 and V is TRBV27, with D perhaps TRBD1 (5 bases). The germline V and J ends were trimmed by 8 bases and 4 bases, with 20 bases remaining between them. The CDR3 extends over 15 amino acids. Per germline, CDR1 MNHEY and CDR2 SMNVEV (reference sequence). The DNA for the CDR3 is TGTGCCAGCTCCCCAGCTCCGGGGGGACGCACTGAAGCTTTCTTT. Translated: CASSPAPGGRTEAFF.